The 7 T cell receptor beta chains given below trace back to one sample, sequenced in a study of blood T cell repertoires in COVID-19. Here immunoSEQ multiplex PCR was the method, and the copy in TCRdb shows in-frame clones only, minus some. The sample yields around 86,000 clones, about 90% seen once. The source material was peripheral blood. The receptors were sampled from a human donor with acute or convalescent COVID-19. The donor label of this sample is uncertain.

CDR3 bases: TGTGCCAGCAGCCAAGATCTCGGGACAGTTAATTCACCCCTCCACTTT. Protein product: CASSQDLGTVNSPLHF. The chain joins TRBV4-2 to TRBJ1-6; 7 bases agree with TRBD1. This CDR3 region has 16 residues. Germline-derived CDR1 and CDR2 are LGHNA and YNFKEQ. With V trimmed by 0 bases and J by 6 bases, 5 bases remained unmatched.

Turning to this clone: The same CDR3 also results from other DNA sequences found in this sample. This sequence joins TRBV5-1 and TRBJ2-5; 8 nucleotides match TRBD2. J lost 1 base, V lost 2 bases, and 1 base had no gene match. The CDR3 is 14 residues long. Germline CDR1 SGHRS, CDR2 YFSETQ. CDR3 coding DNA: TGCGCCAGCAGCTTAGCGGGGGCCCAAGAGACCCAGTACTTC. Translation gives CASSLAGAQETQYF.

The CDR3 DNA reads TGTGCCAGCACCCCCCGGGACAGGGGATTAGATACGCAGTATTTT. It encodes CASTPRDRGLDTQYF. This chain joins TRBV5-6 and TRBJ2-3; 10 bases are shared with TRBD1. The CDR3 is 15 amino acids. V shed 6 bases, J shed 5 bases, and the junction held 9 bases outside the gene matches. Germline-derived CDR1 and CDR2 are SGHDT and YYEEEE.

The chain carries TRBV2 and TRBJ1-4; TRBD1 agrees at 8 bases. The V gene's germline CDR1 is SNHLY and CDR2 FYNNEI. With 5 bases clipped from V and 7 bases from J, the junction kept 6 bases outside the gene matches. There are 14 residues in the CDR3. This CDR3 is CASSRTGRGEKLFF. The CDR3 region has the DNA TGTGCCAGCAGTAGGACAGGGAGGGGTGAAAAACTGTTTTTT. Complete variable domain (other parts from reference TRBV2 and TRBJ1-4): EPEVTQTPSHQVTQMGQEVILRCVPISNHLYFYWYRQILGQKVEFLVSFYNNEISEKSEIFDDQFSVERPDGSNFTLKIRSTKLEDSAMYFCASSRTGRGEKLFFGSGTQLSVL.

This clone has just a few counts. In the same sample, other DNA sequences code for this CDR3. The chain combines TRBV2 with TRBJ1-5; D is perhaps TRBD1 (6 bases). V was shortened by 7 bases and J by 4 bases, with 14 bases between the two germline ends. Germline CDR1 is SNHLY and CDR2 is FYNNEI. The CDR3 contains 14 residues. The CDR3 sequence: CASNSGQPNQPQHF. Here the CDR3 DNA reads TGTGCCAGCAACTCTGGACAGCCTAATCAGCCCCAGCATTTT.

J is TRBJ2-1 and V is TRBV29-1; TRBD2 matches 8 bases. The V gene end was trimmed by 7 bases and the J gene end by 10 bases; junction bases not matched to a gene: 6. CDR1 SQVTM and CDR2 ANQGSEA come from the germline V gene. The CDR3 loop spans 11 amino acids. The CDR3 loop reads CSAPGGHEQFF. CDR3 nucleotides: TGCAGCGCCCCGGGGGGGCACGAGCAGTTCTTC.

The genes are TRBV5-1 and TRBJ2-4; no clear D. The ends were cut back, 5 bases at V and 5 bases at J, with 14 bases in the middle. CDR1 and CDR2 (germline): SGHRS, YFSETQ. The CDR3 runs to 14 residues. Written as DNA, the CDR3 is TGCGCCAGCAGTTCAGTCCGTTCTCAAAACATTCAGTACTTC. It translates to CASSSVRSQNIQYF.